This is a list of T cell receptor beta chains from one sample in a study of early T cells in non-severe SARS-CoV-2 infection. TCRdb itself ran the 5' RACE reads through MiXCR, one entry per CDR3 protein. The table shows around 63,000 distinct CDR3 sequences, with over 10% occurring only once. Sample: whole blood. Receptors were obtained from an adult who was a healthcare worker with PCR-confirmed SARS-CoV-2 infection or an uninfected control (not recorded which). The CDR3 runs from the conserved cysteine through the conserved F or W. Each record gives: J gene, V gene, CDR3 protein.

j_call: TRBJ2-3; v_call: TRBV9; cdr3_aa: CASSIPGQGGTDTQYF
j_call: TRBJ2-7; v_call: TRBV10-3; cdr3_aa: CAISETGSYEQYF
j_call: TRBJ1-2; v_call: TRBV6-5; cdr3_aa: CASSSPGQGKGYTF
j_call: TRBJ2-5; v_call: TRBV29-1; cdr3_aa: CSVEDRTSGQETQYF
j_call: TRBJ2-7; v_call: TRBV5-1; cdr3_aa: CASSPDLSSYNEQYF
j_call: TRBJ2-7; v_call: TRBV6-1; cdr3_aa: CASSGGTVGFYEQYF
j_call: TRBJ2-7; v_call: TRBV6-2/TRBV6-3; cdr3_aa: CASIATPGLYLEQYF
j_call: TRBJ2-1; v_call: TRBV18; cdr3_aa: CASSLRGGANNEQFF
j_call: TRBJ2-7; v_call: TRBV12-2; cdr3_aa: CASRPGMGWGSMGSEQYF
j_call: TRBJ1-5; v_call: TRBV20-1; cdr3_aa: CSARDYDRRSNQPQHF
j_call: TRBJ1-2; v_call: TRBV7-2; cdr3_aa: CASSLHREDGYTF
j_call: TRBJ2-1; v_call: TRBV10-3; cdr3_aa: CAISESQGEIYNEQFF
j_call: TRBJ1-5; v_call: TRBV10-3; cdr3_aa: CAISESKMEQPQHF
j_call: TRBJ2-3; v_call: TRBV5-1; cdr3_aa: CASSEGTAIGDTQYF
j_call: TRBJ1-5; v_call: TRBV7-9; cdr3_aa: CASSREASPGQPQHF
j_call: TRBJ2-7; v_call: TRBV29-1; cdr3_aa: CSVEVAEEDEQYF